The T cell receptor (beta chain) described here comes from a study of T cells in Graves' hyperthyroidism and ophthalmopathy. At least ten counts were recorded for this clonotype. RNA transcripts served as the template for amplifying TCR beta CDR3 regions. In the first-round RT-PCR of the TCR CDR3, the HTBI primer set was used. TCRdb used MiXCR to reprocess the multiplex PCR reads, holding one entry per CDR3 protein. The data contain 360,000 or so distinct CDR3 sequences, approximately 18% of them singletons. Germline V gene data show CDR1 as MNHEY and CDR2 as SVGAGI. The CDR3 length is 13 residues. Trimming stripped 6 bases from V and 2 bases from J, with 11 bases between.

This sequence was found in a woman in her thirties or forties with Graves' ophthalmopathy. The chain uses TRBV6-5 and TRBJ2-7; unclear D gene. The specimen was blood. The CDR3 loop is CASSRQRAYEQYF. Written as DNA, the CDR3 is TGTGCCAGCAGCCGTCAAAGGGCCTACGAGCAGTACTTC.